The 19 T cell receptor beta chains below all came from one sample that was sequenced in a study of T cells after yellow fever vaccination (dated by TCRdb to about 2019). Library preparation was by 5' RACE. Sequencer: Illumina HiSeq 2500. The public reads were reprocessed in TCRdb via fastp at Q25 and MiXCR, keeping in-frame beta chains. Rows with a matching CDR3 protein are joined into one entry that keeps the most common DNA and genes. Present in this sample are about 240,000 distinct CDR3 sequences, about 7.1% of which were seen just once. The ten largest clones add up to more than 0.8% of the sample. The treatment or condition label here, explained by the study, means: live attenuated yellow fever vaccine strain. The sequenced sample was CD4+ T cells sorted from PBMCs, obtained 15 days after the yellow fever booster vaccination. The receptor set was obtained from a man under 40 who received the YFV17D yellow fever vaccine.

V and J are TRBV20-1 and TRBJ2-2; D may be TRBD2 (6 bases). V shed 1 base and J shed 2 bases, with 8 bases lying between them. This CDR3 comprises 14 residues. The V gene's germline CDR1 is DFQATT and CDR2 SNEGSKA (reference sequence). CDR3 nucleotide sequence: TGCAGTGCTAGAGCCGGGAGTAACACCGGGGAGCTGTTTTTT. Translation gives CSARAGSNTGELFF.

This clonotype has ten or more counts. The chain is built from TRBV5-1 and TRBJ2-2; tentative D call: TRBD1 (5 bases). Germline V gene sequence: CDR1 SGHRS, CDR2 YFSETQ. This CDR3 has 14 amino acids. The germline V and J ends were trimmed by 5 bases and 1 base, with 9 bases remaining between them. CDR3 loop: CASSGGQNTGELFF. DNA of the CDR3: TGCGCCAGCAGTGGCGGACAGAACACCGGGGAGCTGTTTTTT.

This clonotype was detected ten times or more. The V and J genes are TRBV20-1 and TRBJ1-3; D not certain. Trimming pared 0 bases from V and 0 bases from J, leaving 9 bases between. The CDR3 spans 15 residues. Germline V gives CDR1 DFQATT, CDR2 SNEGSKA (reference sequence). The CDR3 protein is CSARDSGNSGNTIYF. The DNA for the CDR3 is TGCAGTGCTAGAGATAGCGGAAACTCTGGAAACACCATATATTTT.

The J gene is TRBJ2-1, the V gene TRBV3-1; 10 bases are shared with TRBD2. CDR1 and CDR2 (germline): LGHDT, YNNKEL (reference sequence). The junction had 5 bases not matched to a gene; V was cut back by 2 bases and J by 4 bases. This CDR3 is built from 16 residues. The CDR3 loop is CASSQPLAGVYNEQFF. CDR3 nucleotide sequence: TGTGCCAGCAGCCAACCCCTAGCGGGAGTTTACAATGAGCAGTTCTTC.

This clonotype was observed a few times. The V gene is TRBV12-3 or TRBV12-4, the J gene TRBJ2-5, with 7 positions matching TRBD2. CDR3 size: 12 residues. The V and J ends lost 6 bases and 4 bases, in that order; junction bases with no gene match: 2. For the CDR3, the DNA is TGTGCCAGCAGACCGGGGGGAGAGACCCAGTACTTC. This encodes CASRPGGETQYF.

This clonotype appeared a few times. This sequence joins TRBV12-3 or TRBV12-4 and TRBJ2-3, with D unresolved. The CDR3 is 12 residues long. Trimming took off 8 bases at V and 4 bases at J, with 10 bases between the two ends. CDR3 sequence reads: CASRPDADTQYF. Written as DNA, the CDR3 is TGTGCCAGCCGCCCGGATGCAGATACGCAGTATTTT.

CDR3 in amino acids: CASRLTSGRGNEQFF. CDR3 nucleotides: TGTGCCAGCCGGTTGACTAGCGGGAGGGGTAATGAGCAGTTCTTC. This chain uses TRBV6-1 with TRBJ2-1; the match to TRBD2 covers 14 bases. The CDR3 runs 15 residues. V shed 8 bases, J shed 7 bases, and the junction held 7 bases outside the gene matches. Germline loops: CDR1 MNHNS, CDR2 SASEGT.

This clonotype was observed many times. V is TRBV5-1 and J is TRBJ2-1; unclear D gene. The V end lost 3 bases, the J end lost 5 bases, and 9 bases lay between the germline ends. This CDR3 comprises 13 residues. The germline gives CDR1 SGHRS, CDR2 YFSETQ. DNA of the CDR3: TGCGCCAGCAGCTATGTCTCGGACAATGAGCAGTTCTTC. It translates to CASSYVSDNEQFF.

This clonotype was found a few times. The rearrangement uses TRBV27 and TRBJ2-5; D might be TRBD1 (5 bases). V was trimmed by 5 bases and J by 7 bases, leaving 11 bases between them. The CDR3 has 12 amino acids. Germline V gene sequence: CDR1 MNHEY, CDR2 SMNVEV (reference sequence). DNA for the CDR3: TGTGCCAGCAGTCCCCCCCAGGGGACCCAGTACTTC. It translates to CASSPPQGTQYF.

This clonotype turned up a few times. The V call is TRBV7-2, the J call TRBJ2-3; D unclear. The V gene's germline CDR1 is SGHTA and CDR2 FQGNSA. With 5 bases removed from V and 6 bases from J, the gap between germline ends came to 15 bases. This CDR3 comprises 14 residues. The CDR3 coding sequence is TGTGCCAGCAGCCCCCGGGCAGGCGCGGATACGCAGTATTTT. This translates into CASSPRAGADTQYF.

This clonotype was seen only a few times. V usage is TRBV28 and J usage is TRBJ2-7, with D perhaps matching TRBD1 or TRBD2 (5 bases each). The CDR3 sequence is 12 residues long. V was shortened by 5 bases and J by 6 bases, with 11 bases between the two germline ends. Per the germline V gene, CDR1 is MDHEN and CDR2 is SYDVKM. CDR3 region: CASSPPGREQYF. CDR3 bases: TGTGCCAGCAGTCCCCCGGGACGCGAGCAGTACTTC.

CDR3 sequence (DNA): TGCAGTGCTCCAGGGACAGGCGTCTCCTACAATGAGCAGTTCTTC. It codes for CSAPGTGVSYNEQFF. The V call is TRBV20-1, the J call TRBJ2-1; 8 nucleotides match TRBD1. CDR3 length: 15 residues. V gave up 5 bases and J gave up 0 bases; unmatched junction bases: 6. Germline assignment: CDR1 DFQATT and CDR2 SNEGSKA (reference sequence).

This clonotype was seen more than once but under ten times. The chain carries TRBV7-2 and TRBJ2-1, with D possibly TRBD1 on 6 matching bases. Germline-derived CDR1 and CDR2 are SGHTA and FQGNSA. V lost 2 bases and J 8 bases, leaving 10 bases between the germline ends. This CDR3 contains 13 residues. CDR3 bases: TGTGCCAGCAGCTTACAGGGGTGGGATGAGCAGTTCTTC. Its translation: CASSLQGWDEQFF.

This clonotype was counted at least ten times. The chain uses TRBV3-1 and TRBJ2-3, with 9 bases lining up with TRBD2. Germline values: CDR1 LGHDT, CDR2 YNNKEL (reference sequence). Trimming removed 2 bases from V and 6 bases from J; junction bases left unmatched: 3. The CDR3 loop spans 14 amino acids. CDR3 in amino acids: CASSQRGRGDTQYF. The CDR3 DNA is TGTGCCAGCAGCCAACGCGGGAGGGGTGATACGCAGTATTTT.

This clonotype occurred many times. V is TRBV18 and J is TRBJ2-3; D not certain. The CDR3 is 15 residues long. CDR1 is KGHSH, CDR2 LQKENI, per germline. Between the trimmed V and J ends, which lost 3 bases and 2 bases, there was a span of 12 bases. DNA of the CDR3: TGTGCCAGCTCACCGTTAAGCACGGTCACAGATACGCAGTATTTT. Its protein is CASSPLSTVTDTQYF.

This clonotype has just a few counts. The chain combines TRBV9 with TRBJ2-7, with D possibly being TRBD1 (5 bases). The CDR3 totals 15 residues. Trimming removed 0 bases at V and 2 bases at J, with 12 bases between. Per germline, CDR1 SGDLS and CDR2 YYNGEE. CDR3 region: CASSVAWTPTYEQYF. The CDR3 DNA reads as TGTGCCAGCAGCGTAGCTTGGACACCTACCTACGAGCAGTACTTC.

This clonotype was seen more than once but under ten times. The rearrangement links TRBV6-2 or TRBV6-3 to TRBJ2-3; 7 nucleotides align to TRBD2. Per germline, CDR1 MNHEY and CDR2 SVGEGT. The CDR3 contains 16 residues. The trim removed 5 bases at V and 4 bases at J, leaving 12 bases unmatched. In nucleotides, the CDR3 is TGTGCCAGCAGTCGTACTCGCGGGAGATTGTCAGATACGCAGTATTTT. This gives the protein CASSRTRGRLSDTQYF.

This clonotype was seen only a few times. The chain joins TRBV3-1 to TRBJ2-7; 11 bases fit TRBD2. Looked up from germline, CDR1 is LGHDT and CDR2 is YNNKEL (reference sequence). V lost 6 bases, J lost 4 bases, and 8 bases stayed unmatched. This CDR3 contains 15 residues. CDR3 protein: CASSSGLAGQYEQYF. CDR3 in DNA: TGTGCCAGCAGTTCCGGACTAGCGGGCCAATACGAGCAGTACTTC.

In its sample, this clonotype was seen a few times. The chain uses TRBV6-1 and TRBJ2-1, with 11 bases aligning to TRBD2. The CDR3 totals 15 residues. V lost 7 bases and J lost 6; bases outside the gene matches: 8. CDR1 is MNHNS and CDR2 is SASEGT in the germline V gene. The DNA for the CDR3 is TGTGCCAGCACCCCACTAGCGGGAGTTTCCAATGAGCAGTTCTTC. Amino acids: CASTPLAGVSNEQFF.